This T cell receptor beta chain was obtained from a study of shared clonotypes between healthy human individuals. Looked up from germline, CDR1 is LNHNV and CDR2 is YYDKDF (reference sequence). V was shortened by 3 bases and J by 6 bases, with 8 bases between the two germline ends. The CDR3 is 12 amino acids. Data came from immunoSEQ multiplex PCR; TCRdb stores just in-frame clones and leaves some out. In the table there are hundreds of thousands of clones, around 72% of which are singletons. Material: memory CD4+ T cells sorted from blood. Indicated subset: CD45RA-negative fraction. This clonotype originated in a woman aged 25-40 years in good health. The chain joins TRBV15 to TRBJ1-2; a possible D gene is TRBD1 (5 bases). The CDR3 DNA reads TGTGCCACCAGCAGGGACATTGATGGCTACACCTTC. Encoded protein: CATSRDIDGYTF.